The rows below give T cell receptor beta chains drawn from one sample of a study of cytomegalovirus exposure and HLA in healthy donors. Using immunoSEQ multiplex PCR, the repertoire was profiled, and TCRdb retains in-frame clones only, with some absent. This sample yields 150,000 to 200,000 clones, of which just under 90% are seen a single time; 1.4% belongs to the top ten. Sequenced input: PBMCs. The receptors come from a woman aged 30 to 39 in good health and CMV-seronegative. Both conserved end residues are trimmed from each CDR3. Each record gives: V gene, CDR3 protein.

>TRBV2
ASRLNRGSTEAF
>TRBV27
ASSPIKGAYGYT
>TRBV2
ASSEALYRDQSAQH
>TRBV11-2
ASSPGGGPSSYEQY
>TRBV6-1
ASSEAAGWGGYT
>TRBV6-1
ASGGGTPLYEQY
>TRBV10-1
ASEVSGLNEKLF
>TRBV5-1
ASSLVRRGNYEQY
>TRBV5-1
ASSSPAAGQGSSYEQY
>TRBV5-1
ASSWEGRNYGYT
>TRBV19
ASRGGREIDTQY
>TRBV6-6
ASSIQDSKNIQY
>TRBV4-3
ASSQDPGSGSAEAF
>TRBV2
ASSPWTGGALYNEQF
>TRBV18
ASSPRDRTRYNEQF
>TRBV6-6
ASSRRTGDYGYT
>TRBV4-2
ASSQEGGRARTEAF
>TRBV5-1
ASSPGLGPDTQY
>TRBV5-1
ASSEASGNTEAF
>TRBV2
ASSVEETQY
>TRBV2
ASCNEVQGYEQY
>TRBV11-2
ASSWLGDKGEKLF
>TRBV7-9
ASSILRDSQETQY
>TRBV10-2
ASRDSWKGGTDTQY
>TRBV30
AWAGTGLYEQY
>TRBV7-8
ASSLVRDRGKDTQY
>TRBV4-1
ASSQSGTGSYEQY
>TRBV6-5
ASSSLADSYEQY
>TRBV5-1
ASSLSPGNTIY
>TRBV2
ASSGTAYEQY
>TRBV27
ASSWTPANTGELF
>TRBV29-1
SVAGRGTQY
>TRBV6-5
ASRSGDRGTEAF
>TRBV6-6
ASSRAGRNQPQH
>TRBV11-1
ASSLAPLAGAQETQY
>TRBV2
ASSGTGVVETQY
>TRBV4-2
ASSQEAQGLYEQY
>TRBV27
ASGRGSYEQY
>TRBV5-4
ASSAEGQGATGELF
>TRBV10-1
ASSGTSGGSYEQY
>TRBV19
ASSIGVSRDYGYT
>TRBV19
ASSPTTATNYGYT
>TRBV29-1
SVGRSLSYPEAF
>TRBV4-1
ASSQDRSGADSGANVLT
>TRBV15
ATSTGQELLYGYT
>TRBV5-3
ARRGGTLRADTQY
>TRBV5-5
ASSTWEKAYEQY
>TRBV25-1
ASTPSEGTDTQY
>TRBV9
ASSVESYGYT